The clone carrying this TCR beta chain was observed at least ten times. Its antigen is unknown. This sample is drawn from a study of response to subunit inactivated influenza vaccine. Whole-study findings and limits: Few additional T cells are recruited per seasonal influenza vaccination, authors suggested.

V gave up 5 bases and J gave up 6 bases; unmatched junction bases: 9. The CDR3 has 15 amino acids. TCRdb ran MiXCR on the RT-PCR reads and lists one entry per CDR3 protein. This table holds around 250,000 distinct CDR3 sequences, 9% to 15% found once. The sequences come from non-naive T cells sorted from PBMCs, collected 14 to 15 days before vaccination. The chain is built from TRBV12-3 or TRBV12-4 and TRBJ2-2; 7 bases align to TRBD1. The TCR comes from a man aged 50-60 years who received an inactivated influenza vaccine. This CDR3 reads CASSRRDSRSGELFF. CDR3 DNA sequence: TGTGCCAGCAGTCGCCGGGACAGTCGCTCCGGGGAGCTGTTTTTT.